Detailed here is one T cell receptor (beta chain). This clonotype was observed a few times. This receptor's antigen is unknown. Base qualities are not at hand, and no much larger clone is one base apart. Preparation of the library involved 5' RACE. Sequencing took place on an Illumina HiSeq 2000. A universal primer binding site was introduced by template switching, and a unique molecular identifier was present in the final cDNA, enabling accurate counting of TCR cDNA molecules. Specific primers in the conserved constant-segment region were used to synthesize first-strand cDNA for TCR alpha and beta chains. To control for contamination, every cDNA library carried two barcodes: a SMART-Mk sample barcode plus Illumina barcodes. TruSeq adapter sequences along with Illumina sample barcodes were introduced in two successive PCR steps. Sequencing of the TCR alpha and beta cDNA libraries was done on the Illumina HiSeq platform using custom primers. For the original study's pipeline: MiGEC processed the raw reads to extract unique molecular identifiers, while MiXCR was used to determine the CDR3 positions. For each individual, recombination models were inferred using an EM algorithm with the repgenHMM and IGoR tools. Shared clonotype analysis was performed with the tcR package in R, normalizing sharing by the product of cloneset sizes. Out-of-frame nonproductive sequences were analyzed to study raw recombination free of thymic and clonal selection effects. TCRdb reanalyzed the raw reads on its own, using fastp at Q25 for trimming and MiXCR for clone calling, and kept in-frame beta chains. Here each entry gathers all rows of one CDR3 protein and keeps the most common genes and DNA. The V and J calls follow TCRdb's processing rather than the paper's. The sample table shows approximately 620,000 distinct CDR3 sequences, and 8.6% are seen once. Around 0.95% of the sample goes to the ten largest clones.

This entry is derived from a study of identical twins (dated by TCRdb to the mid-2010s). Concerning the study at large: To test whether fetal clonotypes persist, the study used deep sequencing on TCR alpha and beta repertoires from monozygotic twins, unrelated adults of various ages, and cord blood. Replicate twin experiments were performed at different times using different library preparation protocols to rule out contamination. Study-level results and caveats: Out-of-frame TCR alpha sharing in monozygotic twins was systematically underestimated by recombination models, whereas sharing between unrelated individuals was in agreement with the recombination models. Fewer insertions were carried by abundant cord blood beta clonotypes, a similar but weaker trend appeared in young adult naive repertoires, and no such trend appeared in memory repertoires. Out-of-frame TCR alpha sequences shared between twins showed an excess of low generation-probability sequences compared with coincidental sharing between unrelated individuals. The excess sharing between twins in beta out-of-frame sequences was weaker because fewer shared sequences reduced the signal-to-noise ratio. Because the same donors could not be followed over many years, the conclusions depended on cross-sectional statistical analysis. Invariant T cells such as MAIT and iNKT could partly confound zero-insertion analyses, although diverse VJ usage argued against such confounding for most clonotypes.

Only healthy Caucasian donors were included. The twin cohort consisted of three pairs of female monozygotic twins, all aged roughly 18 to 30 years. Peripheral blood mononuclear cells were used as the source from which RNA for TCR libraries was isolated. Taken from cysteine to phenylalanine, the CDR3 has 16 residues. The retained sequence is limited to the CDR3, 48 bases, with the frame set at the first base. Relative to germline, V is 11 bases shorter and J is 6 bases shorter, with 26 bases between their ends. CDR1 and CDR2, per the germline V gene (reference sequence), are MNHEY and SMNVEV. This sample was also put to use in a study of yellow fever vaccine responses in identical twins. Per the second study: According to the authors, in identical twins the way T cells responded to vaccination appeared partly convergent and partly personalized. The study precisely tracked vaccine-responding T cell clones in identical twins.

Sequenced: PBMCs. The origin of this receptor is a woman aged 18-35 years in good health. In this chain, TRBV27 is recombined with TRBJ2-1; the D element could tentatively be TRBD1 or TRBD2, as 5 bases agree for each. The CDR3 has the sequence CAVLGETELGFNEQFF. The nucleotide sequence is TGTGCCGTCTTGGGGGAAACGGAGTTGGGGTTCAATGAGCAGTTCTTC.